This T cell receptor (beta chain) was sequenced for a study of blood T cell repertoires in COVID-19. Source study methods: Nucleated cell number was recorded as an estimate derived from reference gene primer amplification. Some clones are missing from TCRdb's copy, which holds only in-frame ones; the method was immunoSEQ multiplex PCR. V, J and clone size reflect that table, while D and trimming were determined from the DNA. This table has approximately 230,000 clones, 70% to 90% appearing once. The germline V gene has CDR1 SEHNR and CDR2 FQNEAQ (reference sequence). This CDR3 comprises 18 residues. V was clipped by 1 base and J by 2 bases; unmatched bases: 4. The study recruited people aged roughly 18 to 100 years across more than 20 US areas.

The rearrangement joins TRBV7-9 to TRBJ2-2; 13 nucleotides line up with TRBD2. The source of this sequence is a middle-aged man who had recovered from COVID-19. Sequences were obtained from PBMCs or T cells enriched from blood (not recorded which). CDR3 sequence reads: CASSLVGTSGANTGELFF. CDR3 in DNA: TGTGCCAGCAGCTTAGTTGGGACTAGCGGGGCTAACACCGGGGAGCTGTTTTTT.